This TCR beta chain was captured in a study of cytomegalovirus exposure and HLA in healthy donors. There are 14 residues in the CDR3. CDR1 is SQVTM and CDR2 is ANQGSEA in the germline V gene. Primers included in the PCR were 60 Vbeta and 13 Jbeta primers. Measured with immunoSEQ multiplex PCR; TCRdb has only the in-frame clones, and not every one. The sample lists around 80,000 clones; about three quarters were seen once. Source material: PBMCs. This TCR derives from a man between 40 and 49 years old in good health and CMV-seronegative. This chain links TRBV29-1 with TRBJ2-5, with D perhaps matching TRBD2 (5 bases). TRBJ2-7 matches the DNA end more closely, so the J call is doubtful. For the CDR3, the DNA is TGCACCCTTGACCTGAAACGGGGTATGGACGAGCAGTACTTC. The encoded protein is CTLDLKRGMDEQYF.